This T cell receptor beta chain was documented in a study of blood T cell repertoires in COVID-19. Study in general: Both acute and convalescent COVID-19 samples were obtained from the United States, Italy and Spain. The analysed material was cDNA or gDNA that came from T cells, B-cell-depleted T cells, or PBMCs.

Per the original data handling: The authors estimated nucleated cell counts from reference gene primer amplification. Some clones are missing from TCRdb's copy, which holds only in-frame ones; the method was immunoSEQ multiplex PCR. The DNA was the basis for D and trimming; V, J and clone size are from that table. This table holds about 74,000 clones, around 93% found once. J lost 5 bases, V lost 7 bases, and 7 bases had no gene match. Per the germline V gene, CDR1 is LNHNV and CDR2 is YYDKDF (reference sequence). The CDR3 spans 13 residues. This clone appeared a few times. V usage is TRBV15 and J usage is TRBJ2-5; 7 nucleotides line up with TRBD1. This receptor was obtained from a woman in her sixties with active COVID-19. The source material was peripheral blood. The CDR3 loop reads CATTLRGFETQYF. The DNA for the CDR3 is TGTGCCACCACCCTCAGGGGGTTCGAGACCCAGTACTTC.